Here is one T cell receptor beta chain with its context. Antigen unknown. The sample belongs to a study of T-cell memory formation after mild COVID-19. Via MiXCR, TCRdb re-called the 5' RACE reads, giving one row per CDR3 protein. The table lists 160,000 or so distinct CDR3 sequences, roughly a third of them singletons. The V gene lost 4 bases and the J gene lost 5 bases, with 18 bases spanning the gap. Per germline, CDR1 SGHRS and CDR2 YFSETQ. The CDR3 is 16 residues long. Findings and caveats of the study: Contracting clones, day 15 to 85, had balanced CD4/CD8, and later expanders favored CD4+.

The J gene is TRBJ2-2, the V gene TRBV5-1; D might be TRBD1 or TRBD2, each matching 7 bases. Input material: PBMCs or a T cell subset sorted from them (not recorded which). The clonotype comes from an adult woman who had mild COVID-19 (a few samples of this study predate the infection). Cell type and time point are not known. The CDR3 loop is CASSPHQGGWTGELFF. DNA for the CDR3: TGCGCCAGCAGCCCTCACCAGGGGGGGTGGACCGGGGAGCTGTTTTTT.